The 9 T cell receptor beta chains below all came from one sample that was sequenced in a study of beta chain features in type 1 diabetes. Since all of the isolated RNA was reverse transcribed, expressed TCRB transcripts were what got sequenced. The assay was immunoSEQ multiplex PCR, and TCRdb's table has in-frame clones only and misses some. Of some 44,000 clones listed, over 50% are singletons. Sequenced sample: Tregs from blood. The receptors derive from a woman under 30 in good health.

This clone is termed medium-sized. This chain uses TRBV5-6 with TRBJ1-1; TRBD1 aligns across 9 bases. Germline CDR1 reads SGHDT; CDR2 reads YYEEEE. The ends lost 0 bases at V and 1 base at J; junction bases unmatched: 7. This CDR3 has 17 residues. The CDR3 region has the DNA TGTGCCAGCAGCTTGGCTTGGGGGACAGGGCAGAACACTGAAGCTTTCTTT. Its protein product is CASSLAWGTGQNTEAFF. Complete variable domain (other parts from reference TRBV5-6 and TRBJ1-1): DAGVTQSPTHLIKTRGQQVTLRCSPKSGHDTVSWYQQALGQGPQFIFQYYEEEERQRGNFPDRFSGHQFPNYSSELNVNALLLGDSALYLCASSLAWGTGQNTEAFFGQGTRLTVV.

This chain connects TRBV5-1 to TRBJ1-1; no clear D. Per germline, CDR1 SGHRS and CDR2 YFSETQ. V was shortened by 4 bases and J by 0 bases, with 13 bases between the two germline ends. The CDR3 is 15 residues long. CDR3 DNA sequence: TGCGCCAGCAGCCCCGGCCACGGGGTGAACACTGAAGCTTTCTTT. Protein product: CASSPGHGVNTEAFF.

This chain connects TRBV6-5 to TRBJ1-2; the match to TRBD1 covers 7 bases. This CDR3 is 12 amino acids long. Germline V gene sequence: CDR1 MNHEY, CDR2 SVGAGI. The ends lost 6 bases at V and 4 bases at J; junction bases unmatched: 2. The chain's CDR3 is CASRTGVYGYTF. CDR3 in DNA: TGTGCCAGCAGAACAGGGGTCTATGGCTACACCTTC.

This clone appeared a single time. The V call is TRBV6-6, the J call TRBJ1-5; 7 bases are a match to TRBD1. This CDR3 contains 15 residues. The J segment lost 3 bases and the V segment lost 5 bases, leaving 7 bases of the junction unmatched. Germline values: CDR1 MNHNY, CDR2 SVGAGI (reference sequence). Written as DNA, the CDR3 is TGTGCCAGCAGTGTCGACGGGACAGACAATCAGCCCCAGCATTTT. Translated, it gives CASSVDGTDNQPQHF.

The chain carries TRBV28 and TRBJ1-6, with unresolved D. CDR1 MDHEN and CDR2 SYDVKM come from the germline V gene. Trimming cost V 1 base and J 6 bases, with 10 bases left between them. This CDR3 region has 15 residues. The CDR3 DNA follows: TGTGCCAGCAGTTTATTCTCTATATCTAATTCACCCCTCCACTTT. Protein: CASSLFSISNSPLHF. Based on the CDR3 plus reference TRBV28 and TRBJ1-6, the full variable domain is DVKVTQSSRYLVKRTGEKVFLECVQDMDHENMFWYRQDPGLGLRLIYFSYDVKMKEKGDIPEGYSVSREKKERFSLILESASTNQTSMYLCASSLFSISNSPLHFGNGTRLTVT.

The J gene is TRBJ1-5, the V gene TRBV18; 8 nucleotides match TRBD1. With 3 bases clipped from V and 6 bases from J, the junction kept 7 bases outside the gene matches. This CDR3 has 15 amino acids. The germline V gene has CDR1 KGHSH and CDR2 LQKENI. DNA of the CDR3: TGTGCCAGCTCACCTCTCGGACAGGGATCTCAGCCCCAGCATTTT. Residues: CASSPLGQGSQPQHF.

CDR3 amino acids: CASSWTGTAYEQYF. The CDR3 DNA sequence: TGCGCCAGCAGCTGGACTGGGACAGCGTACGAGCAGTACTTC. V and J are TRBV5-1 and TRBJ2-7; 7 positions agree with TRBD1. J lost 4 bases, V lost 3 bases, and 7 bases had no gene match. Germline CDR1 reads SGHRS; CDR2 reads YFSETQ. The CDR3 spans 14 residues.

This clone appeared once. The chain links TRBV30 to TRBJ2-1; 12 nucleotides line up with TRBD2. The germline V gene has CDR1 GTSNPN and CDR2 SVGIG (reference sequence). Trimming at V came to 3 bases and at J to 9 bases, leaving 3 bases not matched to a gene. This CDR3 region has 13 residues. The CDR3 is CAWRTSGRREQFF. As DNA, the CDR3 is TGTGCCTGGAGGACTAGCGGGAGACGTGAGCAGTTCTTC.

This clone came up a few times. This chain joins TRBV11-2 and TRBJ1-1, with D uncertain. The CDR3 consists of 11 residues. Per germline, CDR1 SGHAT and CDR2 FQNNGV. Trimming left V 3 bases short and J 5 bases short, with 4 bases between. The CDR3 is CASSLATEAFF. CDR3 in DNA: TGTGCCAGCAGCTTGGCAACTGAAGCTTTCTTT.